These T cell receptor beta chains were read from a single sample in a study of shared clonotypes between healthy human individuals. Produced via immunoSEQ multiplex PCR; TCRdb's table is partial and in-frame only. Among some 1,900,000 clones, about 95% were seen once, and the ten largest hold approximately 1%. The material sequenced was naive CD8+ T cells sorted from blood. The receptors derive from a man aged 18 to 30 in good health. The CDR3 runs from the conserved cysteine through the conserved F or W. The order of the fields is V gene, clone size, J gene, D gene, CDR3 DNA, CDR3 protein. The D gene is left open where the match is weak. Part of the rows lack a size; the others show once, few, many or a class for expanded clones.

TRBV10-3	-	TRBJ2-3	TRBD2	TGTGCCACCGGGGTGCGGGAGGGCTCAGATACGCAGTATTTT	CATGVREGSDTQYF
TRBV6-1	-	TRBJ1-1	-	TGTGCCAGCAGTGAATTAGGGGGAAGGACTGAAGCTTTCTTT	CASSELGGRTEAFF
TRBV5-1	-	TRBJ2-1	-	TGCGCCAGCAGCGGGGTAGCGGAACTCTCCTACAATGAGCAGTTCTTC	CASSGVAELSYNEQFF
TRBV6-5	-	TRBJ2-7	TRBD1	TGTGCCAGCTCGCCGGGGACAGCCTACGAGCAGTACTTC	CASSPGTAYEQYF
TRBV19	-	TRBJ2-7	TRBD1	TGTGCCAGTAGCCCGGACAGGGCGTCCTACGAGCAGTACTTC	CASSPDRASYEQYF
TRBV19	once	TRBJ2-5	TRBD1	TGTGCCAGTAGTATTGGGACAGCCGTCCAAGAGACCCAGTACTTC	CASSIGTAVQETQYF
TRBV2	-	TRBJ2-1	TRBD2	TGTGCCAGCAGTGGAGAGCGGGGTGTCTCCTACAATGAGCAGTTCTTC	CASSGERGVSYNEQFF
TRBV10-2	-	TRBJ2-7	-	TGCGCCAGCAGTGGAGATTACTCCTACGAGCAGTACTTC	CASSGDYSYEQYF
TRBV6-1	-	TRBJ2-7	-	TGTGCCAGCAGCGTGAAACACTCGACTCCCTACGAGCAGTACTTC	CASSVKHSTPYEQYF
TRBV19	-	TRBJ2-7	-	TGTGCCAGTAGTGTAGGGGGCTCCTACGAGCAGTACTTC	CASSVGGSYEQYF
TRBV19	-	TRBJ1-1	-	TGTGCCAGTAGTATACAGGGCCCGAACACTGAAGCTTTCTTT	CASSIQGPNTEAFF
TRBV6-5	-	TRBJ2-7	TRBD2	TGTGCCAGCAGTTACACCGGGACTAGCTACGAGCAGTACTTC	CASSYTGTSYEQYF
TRBV19	-	TRBJ2-3	TRBD2	TGTGCCAGTAGGGTACTAGCGGGGTCCACAGATACGCAGTATTTT	CASRVLAGSTDTQYF
TRBV28	-	TRBJ2-6	-	TGTGCCAGCAGTTTCAGGAGCTCTGGGGCCAACGTCCTGACTTTC	CASSFRSSGANVLTF
TRBV5-1	-	TRBJ1-2	TRBD1	TGCGCCAGCAGCTTGGGACAGGGACCCCTCTATGGCTACACCTTC	CASSLGQGPLYGYTF
TRBV4-3	-	TRBJ1-4	TRBD1	TGCGCCAGCAGCCAACTGACAGGGTCCCCAACTAATGAAAAACTGTTTTTT	CASSQLTGSPTNEKLFF
TRBV4-3	-	TRBJ1-1	-	TGCGCCAGCAGCCAAGATTCTGAGGGCTCGGGCACTGAAGCTTTCTTT	CASSQDSEGSGTEAFF
TRBV2	-	TRBJ1-1	-	TGTGCCAGCAGTGAACGGAAATACCCGCGGACTGAAGCTTTCTTT	CASSERKYPRTEAFF
TRBV7-9	once	TRBJ1-3	-	TGTGCCAGCAGCTGGGAGGGATCAGAGGTTGGAAACACCATATATTTT	CASSWEGSEVGNTIYF
TRBV7-9	-	TRBJ2-3	-	TGTGCCAGCAGCTTATCCCCAGACTCGGACGATAAGGATACGCAGTATTTT	CASSLSPDSDDKDTQYF
TRBV4-3	-	TRBJ1-1	-	TGCGCCAGCAGCCAAGATTCCTCTGGGATCCTTTCGGCTTTCTTT	CASSQDSSGILSAFF
TRBV9	-	TRBJ2-7	-	TGTGCCAGCAGCGTAGCGTCGCTCTCCGAGCAGTACTTC	CASSVASLSEQYF
TRBV29-1	-	TRBJ2-7	-	TGCAGCGTTGAAGATATGGCAGGCTACGAGCAGTACTTC	CSVEDMAGYEQYF
TRBV13	-	TRBJ2-3	-	TGTGCCAGCAGCCCCTCCCCCGCAGATACGCAGTATTTT	CASSPSPADTQYF
TRBV5-6	-	TRBJ2-1	-	TGTGCCAGCAGCTGGGCGACAGGTTTGAATGAGCAGTTCTTC	CASSWATGLNEQFF
TRBV7-9	-	TRBJ2-5	TRBD1	TGTGCCAGCAGCTCCACCGGGACAGGGGGCGGATGGCAAGAGACCCAGTACTTC	CASSSTGTGGGWQETQYF
TRBV14	-	TRBJ2-5	-	TGTGCCAGCAGCTGGGGTTGGGGTGAGACCCAGTACTTC	CASSWGWGETQYF
TRBV30	once	TRBJ2-3	TRBD2	TGTGCCTGGAATACCGGGACTAGCAGCACAGATACGCAGTATTTT	CAWNTGTSSTDTQYF
TRBV28	once	TRBJ1-4	TRBD1	TGTGCCAGCAGTTTGTACTTACAGGGGGAGGAAAAACTGTTTTTT	CASSLYLQGEEKLFF
TRBV6-5	-	TRBJ2-1	-	TGTGCCGTCTCCGTCGGTCCCTACAATGAGCAGTTCTTC	CAVSVGPYNEQFF
TRBV4-1	-	TRBJ1-1	-	TGCGCCAGCAGCCAAGAAGCTTTTTTGGTTACTGAAGCTTTCTTT	CASSQEAFLVTEAFF
TRBV18	-	TRBJ1-1	-	TGTGCCAGCGCCGACCTGAACACTGAAGCTTTCTTT	CASADLNTEAFF
TRBV11-2	-	TRBJ1-5	-	TGTGCCAGCAGCTTAGCCAACAGGGACCCCCAGCATTTT	CASSLANRDPQHF
TRBV12-5	-	TRBJ2-7	-	TGTGCTAGTGGCCACTCCCCAAAATTAAACGAGCAGTACTTC	CASGHSPKLNEQYF
TRBV4-3	-	TRBJ2-7	-	TGCGCCAGCAGCCAAGATCTGATCGATGAGCAGTACTTC	CASSQDLIDEQYF
TRBV7-2	-	TRBJ2-7	-	TGTGCCAGCAGTCCCTACAAGTCCTACGAGCAGTACTTC	CASSPYKSYEQYF
TRBV13	-	TRBJ2-1	-	TGTGCCAGCAGCTTAGCCGCCCATGAGCAGTTCTTC	CASSLAAHEQFF
TRBV11-2	-	TRBJ2-7	TRBD1	TGTGCCAGCAGCCCCGGACAGGTCTACGAGCAGTACTTC	CASSPGQVYEQYF
TRBV27	-	TRBJ2-7	-	TGTGCCAGCAGTTTTGCACCTTCCTACGAGCAGTACTTC	CASSFAPSYEQYF
TRBV13	-	TRBJ2-7	TRBD1	TGTGCCAGCAGCCAACCCACAGGGGGGACCTACGAGCAGTACTTC	CASSQPTGGTYEQYF
TRBV6-6	-	TRBJ2-5	-	TGTGCCAGCAGTTACGCGGTCGGGGGAGTGGAGACCCAGTACTTC	CASSYAVGGVETQYF
TRBV9	-	TRBJ2-2	-	TGTGCCAGCAGCGTAGCTTTAGTTTCTGGTGGGTTCACCGGGGAGCTGTTTTTT	CASSVALVSGGFTGELFF
TRBV5-8	-	TRBJ1-2	-	TGTGCCAGCAGCCCCCCTCAATGGGGGGAATTGGAGAATGGCTACACCTTC	CASSPPQWGELENGYTF
TRBV4-3	-	TRBJ1-1	TRBD1	TGCGCCAGCAGCCCGAGATGGACAGGGGGTACTGAAGCTTTCTTT	CASSPRWTGGTEAFF
TRBV2	-	TRBJ1-2	TRBD1	TGTGCCAGCGAGAAGGACAGGGGTATCGATGGCTACACCTTC	CASEKDRGIDGYTF
TRBV15	-	TRBJ2-1	-	TGTGCCACCAGCAGATCCTTGGGGAATGAGCAGTTCTTC	CATSRSLGNEQFF
TRBV28	-	TRBJ1-2	-	TGTGCCAGTATGATTACCCCCTTTGGGGGGGCGAGTGGCTACACCTTC	CASMITPFGGASGYTF
TRBV5-6	-	TRBJ2-3	TRBD1	TGTGCCAGCAGCTCCACAGGGGGTGGTTTCGAGACGCAGTATTTT	CASSSTGGGFETQYF
TRBV5-1	-	TRBJ2-3	-	TGCGCCAGCAGCGTGGAAGTTCCCGGCACAGATACGCAGTATTTT	CASSVEVPGTDTQYF
TRBV5-6	-	TRBJ2-1	TRBD2	TGTGCCAGCTGGACTAGCGGGGTCCATGAGCAGTTCTTC	CASWTSGVHEQFF
TRBV5-5	-	TRBJ1-1	TRBD1	TGTGCCAGCAGCTTTTACCCGGGACAGGAAGCTTTCTTT	CASSFYPGQEAFF
TRBV9	-	TRBJ2-7	-	TGTGCCAGCAGCGTAGCGCAGAGCTCCTACGAGCAGTACTTC	CASSVAQSSYEQYF
TRBV4-3	-	TRBJ1-6	-	TGCGCCAGCAGCCAAGACGGGGGTATGAGTTCACCCCTCCACTTT	CASSQDGGMSSPLHF
TRBV28	-	TRBJ2-7	TRBD1	TGTGCCAGCAGCCCCGACCGGGACAGGTGGTCCTACGAGCAGTACTTC	CASSPDRDRWSYEQYF
TRBV9	-	TRBJ1-2	TRBD1	TGTGCCAGCAGCGCTACAGGGGGCAGCCATGGCTACACCTTC	CASSATGGSHGYTF
TRBV4-1	-	TRBJ2-1	-	TGCGCCAGCAGCCAGGATCAAACTAGCTCCTACAATGAGCAGTTCTTC	CASSQDQTSSYNEQFF
TRBV7-2	-	TRBJ2-3	-	TGTGCCAGCAGCTTACAAGTTACTTCTAGCACAGATACGCAGTATTTT	CASSLQVTSSTDTQYF